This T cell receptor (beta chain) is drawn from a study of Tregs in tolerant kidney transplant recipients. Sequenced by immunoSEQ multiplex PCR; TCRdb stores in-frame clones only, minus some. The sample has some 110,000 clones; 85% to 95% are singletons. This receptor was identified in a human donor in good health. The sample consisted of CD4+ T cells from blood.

CDR3 sequence: CAWTSGGAVSTEAFF. The CDR3 region has the DNA TGTGCCTGGACAAGCGGGGGGGCTGTGAGTACTGAAGCTTTCTTT. The chain joins TRBV30 to TRBJ1-1, with D maybe TRBD1 (6 bases). Trimming shortened V by 4 bases and J by 5 bases, and 20 bases separated the two germline ends. Germline V gene lookup returns CDR1 GTSNPN and CDR2 SVGIG (reference sequence). CDR3 length: 15 amino acids.